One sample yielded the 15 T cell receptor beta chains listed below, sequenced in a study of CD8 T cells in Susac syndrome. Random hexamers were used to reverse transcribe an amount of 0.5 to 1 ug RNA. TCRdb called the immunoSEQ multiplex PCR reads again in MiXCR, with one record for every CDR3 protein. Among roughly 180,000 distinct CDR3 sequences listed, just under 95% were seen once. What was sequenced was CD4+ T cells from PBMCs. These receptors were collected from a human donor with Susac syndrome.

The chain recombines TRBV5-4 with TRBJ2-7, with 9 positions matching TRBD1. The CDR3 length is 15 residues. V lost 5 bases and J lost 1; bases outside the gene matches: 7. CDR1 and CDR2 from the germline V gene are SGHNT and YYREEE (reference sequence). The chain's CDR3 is CASRGGGQGSYEQYF. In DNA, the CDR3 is TGTGCCAGCAGAGGTGGAGGACAGGGGTCCTACGAGCAGTACTTC.

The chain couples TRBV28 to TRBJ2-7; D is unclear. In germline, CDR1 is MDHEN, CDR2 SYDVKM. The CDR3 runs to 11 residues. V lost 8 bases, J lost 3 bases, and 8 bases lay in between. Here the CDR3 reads CASHTDYEQYF. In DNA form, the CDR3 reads TGTGCCAGCCACACAGACTACGAGCAGTACTTC. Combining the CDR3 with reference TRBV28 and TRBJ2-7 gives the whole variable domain DVKVTQSSRYLVKRTGEKVFLECVQDMDHENMFWYRQDPGLGLRLIYFSYDVKMKEKGDIPEGYSVSREKKERFSLILESASTNQTSMYLCASHTDYEQYFGPGTRLTVT.

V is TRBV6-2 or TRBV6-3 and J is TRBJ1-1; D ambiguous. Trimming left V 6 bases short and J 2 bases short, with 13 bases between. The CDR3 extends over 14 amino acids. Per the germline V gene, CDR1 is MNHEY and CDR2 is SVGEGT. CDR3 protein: CASSPDTANTEAFF. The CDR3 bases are TGTGCCAGCAGCCCTGACACGGCTAACACTGAAGCTTTCTTT.

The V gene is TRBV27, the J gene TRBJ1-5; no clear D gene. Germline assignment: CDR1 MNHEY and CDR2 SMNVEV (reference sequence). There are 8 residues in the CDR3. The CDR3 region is CPSQPQHF. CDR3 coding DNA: TGTCCAAGTCAGCCCCAGCATTTT.

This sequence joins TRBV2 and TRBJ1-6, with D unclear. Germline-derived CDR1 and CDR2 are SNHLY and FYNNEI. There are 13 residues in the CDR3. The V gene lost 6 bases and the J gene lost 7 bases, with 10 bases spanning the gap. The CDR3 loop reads CASRDGENSPLHF. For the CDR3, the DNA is TGTGCCAGCAGGGACGGCGAGAATTCACCCCTCCACTTT. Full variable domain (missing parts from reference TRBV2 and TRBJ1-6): EPEVTQTPSHQVTQMGQEVILRCVPISNHLYFYWYRQILGQKVEFLVSFYNNEISEKSEIFDDQFSVERPDGSNFTLKIRSTKLEDSAMYFCASRDGENSPLHFGNGTRLTVT.

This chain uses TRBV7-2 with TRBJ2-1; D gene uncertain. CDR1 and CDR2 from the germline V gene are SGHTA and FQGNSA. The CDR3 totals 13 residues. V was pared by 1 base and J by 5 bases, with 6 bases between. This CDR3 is CASSLVRDNEQFF. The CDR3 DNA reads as TGTGCCAGCAGCTTAGTCCGGGACAATGAGCAGTTCTTC.

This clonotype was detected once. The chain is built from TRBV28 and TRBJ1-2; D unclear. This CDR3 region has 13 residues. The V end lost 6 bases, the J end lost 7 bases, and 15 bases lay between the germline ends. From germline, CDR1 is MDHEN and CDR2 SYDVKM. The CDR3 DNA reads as TGTGCCAGCAGGCCCCCAGGAGCGGGTGGCTACACCTTC. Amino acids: CASRPPGAGGYTF.

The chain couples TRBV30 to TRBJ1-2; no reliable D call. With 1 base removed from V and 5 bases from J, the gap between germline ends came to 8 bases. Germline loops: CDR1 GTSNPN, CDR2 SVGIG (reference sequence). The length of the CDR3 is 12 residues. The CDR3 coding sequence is TGTGCCTGGAGTGCTGGGGATTATGGCTACACCTTC. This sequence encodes CAWSAGDYGYTF.

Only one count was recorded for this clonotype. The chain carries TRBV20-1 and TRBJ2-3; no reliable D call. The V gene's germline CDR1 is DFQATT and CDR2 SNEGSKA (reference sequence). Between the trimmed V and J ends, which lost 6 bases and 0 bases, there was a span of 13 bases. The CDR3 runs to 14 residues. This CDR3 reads CSAGRNPSTDTQYF. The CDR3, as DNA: TGCAGTGCCGGCCGGAACCCGAGCACAGATACGCAGTATTTT.

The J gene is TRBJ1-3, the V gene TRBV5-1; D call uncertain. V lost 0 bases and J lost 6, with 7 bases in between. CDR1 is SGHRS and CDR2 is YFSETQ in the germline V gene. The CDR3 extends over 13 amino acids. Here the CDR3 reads CASSLGYENTIYF. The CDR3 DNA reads TGCGCCAGCAGCTTGGGGTACGAAAACACCATATATTTT.

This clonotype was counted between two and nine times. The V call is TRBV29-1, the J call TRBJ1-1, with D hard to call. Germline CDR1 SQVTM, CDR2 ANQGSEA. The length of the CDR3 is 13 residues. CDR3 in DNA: TGCACCACCCTGAGGGAGATGAACACTGAAGCTTTCTTT. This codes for CTTLREMNTEAFF.

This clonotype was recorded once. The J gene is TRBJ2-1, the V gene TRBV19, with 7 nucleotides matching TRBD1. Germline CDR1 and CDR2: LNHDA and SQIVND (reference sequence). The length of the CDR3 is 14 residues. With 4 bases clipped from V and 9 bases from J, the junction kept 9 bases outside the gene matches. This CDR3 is CASSSDRVVSEQFF. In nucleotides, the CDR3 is TGTGCCAGTAGTAGTGACAGGGTGGTGAGTGAGCAGTTCTTC.

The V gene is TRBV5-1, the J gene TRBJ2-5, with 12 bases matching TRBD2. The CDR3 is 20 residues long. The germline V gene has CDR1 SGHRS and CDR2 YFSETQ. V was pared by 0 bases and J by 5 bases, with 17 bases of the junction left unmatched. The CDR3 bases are TGCGCCAGCAGCTTGGGAGACGGACCGACTAGCGGGGGCACGCAGGAGACCCAGTACTTC. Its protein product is CASSLGDGPTSGGTQETQYF.

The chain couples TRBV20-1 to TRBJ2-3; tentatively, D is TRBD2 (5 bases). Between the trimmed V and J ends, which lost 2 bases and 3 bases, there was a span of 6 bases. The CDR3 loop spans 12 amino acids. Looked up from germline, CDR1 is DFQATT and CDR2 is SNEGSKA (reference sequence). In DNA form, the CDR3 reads TGCAGTGCTAGACCGGGGACAGATACGCAGTATTTT. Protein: CSARPGTDTQYF.

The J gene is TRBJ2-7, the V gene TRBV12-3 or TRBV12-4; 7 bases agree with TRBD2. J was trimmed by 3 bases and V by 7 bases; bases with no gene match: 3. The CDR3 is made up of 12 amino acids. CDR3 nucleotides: TGTGCCAGCAAGCGGGAAAACTACGAGCAGTACTTC. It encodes CASKRENYEQYF.